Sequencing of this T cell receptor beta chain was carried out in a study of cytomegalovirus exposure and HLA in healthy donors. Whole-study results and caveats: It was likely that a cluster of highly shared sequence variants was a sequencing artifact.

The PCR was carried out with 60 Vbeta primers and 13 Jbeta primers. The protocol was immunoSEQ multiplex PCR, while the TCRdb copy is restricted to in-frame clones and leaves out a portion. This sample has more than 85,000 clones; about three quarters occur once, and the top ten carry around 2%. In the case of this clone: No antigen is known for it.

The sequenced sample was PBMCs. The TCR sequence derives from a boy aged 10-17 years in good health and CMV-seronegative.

The CDR3 sequence: CASSIADRGRLEQYF. In DNA, the CDR3 is TGTGCCAGTAGTATAGCGGACAGGGGGCGCCTCGAGCAGTACTTC. The chain joins TRBV19 to TRBJ2-7, with 11 bases aligning to TRBD1. V was pared by 1 base and J by 6 bases, with 5 bases of the junction left unmatched. Germline CDR1 reads LNHDA; CDR2 reads SQIVND (reference sequence). The CDR3 sequence is 15 residues long.